Shown below are 20 T cell receptor beta chains from a single sample sequenced in a study of CD8 T cells in ankylosing spondylitis. These receptors' targets are unknown. Overall study findings and caveats: Characteristic, it appeared, of ankylosing spondylitis blood was a TCR beta motif of about eight highly homologous variants.

TCRdb re-analysed the 5' RACE reads in MiXCR, keeping a single row per CDR3 protein. This sample carries about 220,000 distinct CDR3 sequences, about 16% of them seen once, and the ten largest clones take approximately 42%. The sequenced sample was blood, either unsorted or a sorted T cell fraction (not recorded which). The receptors come from a male donor with ankylosing spondylitis.

This sequence joins TRBV29-1 and TRBJ2-7; 10 bases are a match to TRBD1. CDR1 SQVTM and CDR2 ANQGSEA come from the germline V gene. After removal of 6 bases from V and 3 bases from J, the junction contained 11 bases not matched to a gene. The CDR3 extends over 15 amino acids. CDR3 loop: CSVDTGQGDIYEQYF. In DNA form, the CDR3 reads TGCAGCGTGGATACCGGACAGGGGGATATCTACGAGCAGTACTTC.

This sequence joins TRBV7-9 and TRBJ2-2; D is perhaps TRBD1 (6 bases). Trimming shortened V by 5 bases and J by 4 bases, and 11 bases separated the two germline ends. The germline V gene encodes CDR1 SEHNR and CDR2 FQNEAQ (reference sequence). The CDR3 contains 14 residues. DNA of the CDR3: TGTGCCAGCAGCGAAGGACAGATCACCGGGGAGCTGTTTTTT. Its translation: CASSEGQITGELFF. The full variable domain, with the rest looked up from reference TRBV7-9 and TRBJ2-2, is DTGVSQNPRHKITKRGQNVTFRCDPISEHNRLYWYRQTLGQGPEFLTYFQNEAQLEKSRLLSDRFSAERPKGSFSTLEIQRTEQGDSAMYLCASSEGQITGELFFGEGSRLTVL.

This chain uses TRBV27 with TRBJ1-2, with D unclear. The length of the CDR3 is 14 residues. Trimming removed 3 bases at V and 7 bases at J, with 15 bases between. Germline V CDR1 and CDR2: MNHEY, SMNVEV (reference sequence). The CDR3 nucleotides are TGTGCCAGCAGTTTTGACGCAGCATTTGGTGGCTACACCTTC. Its protein is CASSFDAAFGGYTF.

This clonotype occurred a few times. The chain recombines TRBV12-3 or TRBV12-4 with TRBJ2-1, with D perhaps TRBD1 (6 bases). V gave up 6 bases and J gave up 4 bases, with 16 bases separating them. CDR3 length: 15 amino acids. CDR3 residues: CASRGRDMVYNEQFF. CDR3 nucleotides: TGTGCCAGCAGGGGCCGGGACATGGTATACAATGAGCAGTTCTTC.

This sequence joins TRBV10-2 and TRBJ2-1, with D tentatively TRBD1 or TRBD2 (5 bases each). The CDR3 is 14 amino acids. V lost 0 bases and J lost 5, with 8 bases in between. From germline, CDR1 is WSHSY and CDR2 SAAADI. The CDR3 DNA sequence: TGCGCCAGCAGTGAGTCAGGGACCCACAATGAGCAGTTCTTC. Translating it yields CASSESGTHNEQFF.

This clonotype came up a few times. A read error may produce the germline difference seen at one junction end. The chain is built from TRBV4-3 and TRBJ1-2; D is unclear. The CDR3 is 16 amino acids. Per germline, CDR1 LGHNA and CDR2 YSLEER. The CDR3 here is CASSQDRSGLNYGYTF. DNA of the CDR3: TGCGCCAGCAGTCAAGATCGGAGCGGACTTAACTATGGCTACACCTTC.

The CDR3 DNA reads TGCGCCAGCAGCCTGCGCTCCACAGGAACAAATTCACCCCTCCACTTT. Its protein is CASSLRSTGTNSPLHF. V is TRBV4-1 and J is TRBJ1-6, with D tentatively TRBD1 (5 bases). Deletions cut 4 bases from V and 7 bases from J, with 17 bases between. Germline V gene data show CDR1 as MGHRA and CDR2 as YSYEKL. CDR3 length: 16 residues.

This clonotype was found a few times. The chain joins TRBV5-6 to TRBJ1-6; 7 bases align to TRBD1. Germline V gene data show CDR1 as SGHDT and CDR2 as YYEEEE. The CDR3 has 17 residues. V trimming: 4 bases; J trimming: 4 bases; junction bases outside the gene matches: 11. The CDR3 here is CASSQMTGNWYNSPLHF. Written as DNA, the CDR3 is TGTGCCAGCAGCCAAATGACAGGGAATTGGTATAATTCACCCCTCCACTTT.

This clonotype was counted only a few times. The V and J genes are TRBV15 and TRBJ2-3; 8 bases map to TRBD1. Unmatched junction bases numbered 13, after V lost 9 bases and J lost 5 bases. Germline V gene sequence: CDR1 LNHNV, CDR2 YYDKDF (reference sequence). The CDR3 has 15 amino acids. CDR3 residues: CATSLGTGAVDTQYF. CDR3 bases: TGTGCCACTTCCCTTGGGACAGGAGCGGTAGATACGCAGTATTTT. Variable domain in full (rest from reference TRBV15 and TRBJ2-3): DAMVIQNPRYQVTQFGKPVTLSCSQTLNHNVMYWYQQKSSQAPKLLFHYYDKDFNNEADTPDNFQSRRPNTSFCFLDIRSPGLGDTAMYLCATSLGTGAVDTQYFGPGTRLTVL.

This clonotype was detected only a few times. Written as DNA, the CDR3 is TGTGCCAGCAGGCCAGGGGGGACTAGCCCCTACGAGCAGTACTTC. Its protein product is CASRPGGTSPYEQYF. J is TRBJ2-7 and V is TRBV11-2; 9 bases agree with TRBD2. Unmatched junction bases numbered 8, after V lost 6 bases and J lost 2 bases. Germline V gene sequence: CDR1 SGHAT, CDR2 FQNNGV. There are 15 residues in the CDR3.

The V call is TRBV19, the J call TRBJ2-2, with TRBD1 matching over 9 bases. After removal of 10 bases from V and 3 bases from J, the junction contained 6 bases not matched to a gene. In germline, CDR1 is LNHDA, CDR2 SQIVND (reference sequence). The CDR3 is 14 residues long. CDR3 nucleotides: TGTGCCATAAGAAGGACAGGGGACACCGGGGAGCTGTTTTTT. Its translation is CAIRRTGDTGELFF. Drawing the rest from reference TRBV19 and TRBJ2-2, the complete variable domain is DGGITQSPKYLFRKEGQNVTLSCEQNLNHDAMYWYRQDPGQGLRLIYYSQIVNDFQKGDIAEGYSVSREKKESFPLTVTSAQKNPTAFYLCAIRRTGDTGELFFGEGSRLTVL.

This rearrangement joins TRBV5-1 to TRBJ2-5; TRBD2 agrees at 9 bases. The CDR3 spans 16 residues. Germline CDR1 is SGHRS and CDR2 is YFSETQ. Trimming removed 3 bases from V and 0 bases from J; junction bases left unmatched: 6. Here the CDR3 reads CASSSRLAVNQETQYF. CDR3 coding DNA: TGCGCCAGCAGCTCCCGACTAGCGGTGAACCAAGAGACCCAGTACTTC.

This chain links TRBV29-1 with TRBJ2-5; no clear D gene. This CDR3 has 15 residues. Trimming stripped 0 bases from V and 2 bases from J, with 13 bases between. From germline, CDR1 is SQVTM and CDR2 ANQGSEA. In DNA, the CDR3 is TGCAGCGTTGAAGAAGGATGGGTGGGTCAAGAGACCCAGTACTTC. Protein product: CSVEEGWVGQETQYF.

J is TRBJ2-7 and V is TRBV2, with TRBD1 matching over 7 bases. The CDR3 extends over 14 amino acids. J was trimmed by 6 bases and V by 6 bases; bases with no gene match: 11. The germline gives CDR1 SNHLY, CDR2 FYNNEI. Here the CDR3 reads CASREQGWSFEQYF. The CDR3 DNA follows: TGTGCCAGCAGGGAACAGGGGTGGTCGTTCGAGCAGTACTTC. Full variable domain (remainder filled in from reference TRBV2 and TRBJ2-7): EPEVTQTPSHQVTQMGQEVILRCVPISNHLYFYWYRQILGQKVEFLVSFYNNEISEKSEIFDDQFSVERPDGSNFTLKIRSTKLEDSAMYFCASREQGWSFEQYFGPGTRLTVT.

This clonotype was counted only a few times. The chain is built from TRBV13 and TRBJ2-5; 12 bases fit TRBD2. This CDR3 has 16 amino acids. V lost 5 bases, J lost 1 base, and 5 bases stayed unmatched. In germline, CDR1 is PRHDT, CDR2 FYEKMQ (reference sequence). CDR3 sequence: CASSRRTSGVQETQYF. CDR3 DNA: TGTGCCAGCAGCCGTCGGACTAGCGGGGTCCAAGAGACCCAGTACTTC.

The chain has TRBV10-3 and TRBJ2-7; 12 bases are a match to TRBD1. CDR1 is ENHRY, CDR2 SYGVKD, per germline. J gave up 5 bases and V 6 bases, and 5 bases lay outside the gene matches. This CDR3 spans 14 amino acids. CDR3 DNA: TGTGCCATCAGGGGACAGGGGGCCGGCGACGAGCAGTACTTC. It yields the protein CAIRGQGAGDEQYF.

This clonotype was counted ten times or more. This chain links TRBV2 with TRBJ2-5, with 8 bases identical to TRBD2. With 7 bases clipped from V and 5 bases from J, the junction kept 3 bases outside the gene matches. This CDR3 has 12 amino acids. Looked up from germline, CDR1 is SNHLY and CDR2 is FYNNEI. The CDR3 nucleotides read TGTGCCAGCACGGGGGGGGAGGAGACCCAGTACTTC. Translated: CASTGGEETQYF.

This clonotype showed up just a few times. The rearrangement joins TRBV5-1 to TRBJ2-4; a possible D gene is TRBD2 (5 bases). The CDR3 covers 13 residues. Trimming pared 1 base from V and 7 bases from J, leaving 9 bases between. Germline lookup yields CDR1 SGHRS and CDR2 YFSETQ. CDR3 in amino acids: CASSLNTGNIQYF. CDR3 DNA sequence: TGCGCCAGCAGCTTGAACACGGGGAACATTCAGTACTTC. The variable domain in full, with the rest retrieved from reference TRBV5-1 and TRBJ2-4, is KAGVTQTPRYLIKTRGQQVTLSCSPISGHRSVSWYQQTPGQGLQFLFEYFSETQRNKGNFPGRFSGRQFSNSRSEMNVSTLELGDSALYLCASSLNTGNIQYFGAGTRLSVL.

The chain combines TRBV7-9 with TRBJ1-3; 9 positions agree with TRBD1. Germline V gives CDR1 SEHNR, CDR2 FQNEAQ (reference sequence). J gave up 0 bases and V 5 bases, and 8 bases lay outside the gene matches. The CDR3 consists of 17 residues. CDR3 amino acids: CASSRGQGSPSGNTIYF. DNA for the CDR3: TGTGCCAGCAGCAGAGGACAGGGGAGTCCCTCTGGAAACACCATATATTTT.

The chain recombines TRBV7-8 with TRBJ2-7, with 9 nucleotides matching TRBD1. Germline loops: CDR1 SGHVS, CDR2 FQNEAQ. The CDR3 has 16 residues. V was pared by 4 bases and J by 4 bases, with 11 bases of the junction left unmatched. CDR3 protein: CASSSTPGTGLYEQYF. The CDR3 bases are TGTGCCAGCAGCTCAACCCCCGGGACAGGGCTATACGAGCAGTACTTC. Using reference TRBV7-8 and TRBJ2-7 for the parts outside the CDR3, the full variable domain is GAGVSQSPRYKVAKRGQDVALRCDPISGHVSLFWYQQALGQGPEFLTYFQNEAQLDKSGLPSDRFFAERPEGSVSTLKIQRTQQEDSAVYLCASSSTPGTGLYEQYFGPGTRLTVT.